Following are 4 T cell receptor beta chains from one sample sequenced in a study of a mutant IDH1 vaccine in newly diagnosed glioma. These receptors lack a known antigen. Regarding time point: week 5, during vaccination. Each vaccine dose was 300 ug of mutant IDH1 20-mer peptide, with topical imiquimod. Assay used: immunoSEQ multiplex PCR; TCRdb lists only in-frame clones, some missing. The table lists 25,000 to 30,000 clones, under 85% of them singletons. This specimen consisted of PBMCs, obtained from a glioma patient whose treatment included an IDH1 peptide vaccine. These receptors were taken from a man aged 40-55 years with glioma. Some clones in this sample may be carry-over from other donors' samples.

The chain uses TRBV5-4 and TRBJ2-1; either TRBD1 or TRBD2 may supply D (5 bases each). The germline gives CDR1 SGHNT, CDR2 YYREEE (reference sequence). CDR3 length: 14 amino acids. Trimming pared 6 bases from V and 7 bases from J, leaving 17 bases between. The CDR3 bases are TGTGCCAGCAAGGATACGGGGCAGCCGAATGAGCAGTTCTTC. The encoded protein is CASKDTGQPNEQFF.

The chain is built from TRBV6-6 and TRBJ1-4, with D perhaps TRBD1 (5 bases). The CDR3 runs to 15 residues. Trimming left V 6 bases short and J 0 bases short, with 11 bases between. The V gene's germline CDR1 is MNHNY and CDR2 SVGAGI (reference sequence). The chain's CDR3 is CASSPTGATNEKLFF. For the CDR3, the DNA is TGTGCCAGCAGCCCTACAGGTGCAACTAATGAAAAACTGTTTTTT.

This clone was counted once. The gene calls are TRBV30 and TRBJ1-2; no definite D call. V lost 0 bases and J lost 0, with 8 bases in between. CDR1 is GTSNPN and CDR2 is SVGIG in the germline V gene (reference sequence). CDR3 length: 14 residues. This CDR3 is CAWSVLTPNYGYTF. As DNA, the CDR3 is TGTGCCTGGAGTGTACTGACTCCTAACTATGGCTACACCTTC.

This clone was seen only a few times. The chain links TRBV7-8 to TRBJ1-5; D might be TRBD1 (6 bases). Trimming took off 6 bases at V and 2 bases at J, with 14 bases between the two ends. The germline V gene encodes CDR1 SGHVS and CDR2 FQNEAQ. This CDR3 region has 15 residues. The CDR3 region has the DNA TGTGCCAGCAGTCCGGGGGGCTTGGGCAATCAGCCCCAGCATTTT. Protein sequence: CASSPGGLGNQPQHF. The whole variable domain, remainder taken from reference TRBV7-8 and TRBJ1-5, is GAGVSQSPRYKVAKRGQDVALRCDPISGHVSLFWYQQALGQGPEFLTYFQNEAQLDKSGLPSDRFFAERPEGSVSTLKIQRTQQEDSAVYLCASSPGGLGNQPQHFGDGTRLSIL.